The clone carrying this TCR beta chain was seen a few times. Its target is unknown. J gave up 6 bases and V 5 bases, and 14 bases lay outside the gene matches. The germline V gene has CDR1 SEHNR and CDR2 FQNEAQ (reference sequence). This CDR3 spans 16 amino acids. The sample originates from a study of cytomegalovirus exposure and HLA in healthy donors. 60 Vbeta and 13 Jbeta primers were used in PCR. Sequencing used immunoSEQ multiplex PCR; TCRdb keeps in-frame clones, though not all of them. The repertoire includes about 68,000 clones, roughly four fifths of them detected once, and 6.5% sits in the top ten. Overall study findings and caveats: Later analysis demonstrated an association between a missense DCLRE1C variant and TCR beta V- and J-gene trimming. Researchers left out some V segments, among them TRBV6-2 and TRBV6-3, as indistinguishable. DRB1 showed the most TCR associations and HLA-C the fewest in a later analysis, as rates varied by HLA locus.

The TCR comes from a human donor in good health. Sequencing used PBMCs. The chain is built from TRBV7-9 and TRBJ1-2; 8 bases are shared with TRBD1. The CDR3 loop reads CASSPTRRQGANGYTF. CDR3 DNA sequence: TGTGCCAGCAGCCCCACCAGGCGGCAGGGGGCAAATGGCTACACCTTC.